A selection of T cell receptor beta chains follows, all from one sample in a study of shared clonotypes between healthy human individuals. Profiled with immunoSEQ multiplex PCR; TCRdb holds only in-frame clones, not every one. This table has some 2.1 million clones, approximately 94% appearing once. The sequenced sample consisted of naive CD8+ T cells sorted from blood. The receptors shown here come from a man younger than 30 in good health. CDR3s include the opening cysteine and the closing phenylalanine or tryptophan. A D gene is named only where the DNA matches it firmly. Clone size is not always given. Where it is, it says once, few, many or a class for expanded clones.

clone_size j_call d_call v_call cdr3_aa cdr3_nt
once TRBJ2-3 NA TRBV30 CASGGHRTDTQYF TGTGCCTCGGGCGGGCATCGCACAGATACGCAGTATTTT
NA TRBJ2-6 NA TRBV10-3 CAISDPEYYFLSGANVLTF TGTGCCATCAGTGACCCGGAATACTATTTCCTCTCTGGGGCCAACGTCCTGACTTTC
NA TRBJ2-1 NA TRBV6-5 CASSYSRLYNEQFF TGTGCCAGCAGTTACTCTCGCCTATACAATGAGCAGTTCTTC
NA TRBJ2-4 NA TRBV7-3 CASSLESLSAKNIQYF TGTGCCAGCAGCTTAGAAAGTCTAAGTGCCAAAAACATTCAGTACTTC
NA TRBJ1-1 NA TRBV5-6 CASSLAGSRANTEAFF TGTGCCAGCAGCTTGGCCGGGTCAAGGGCTAACACTGAAGCTTTCTTT
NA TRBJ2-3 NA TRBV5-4 CASSEGSDTQYF TGTGCCAGCAGTGAGGGGAGTGATACGCAGTATTTT
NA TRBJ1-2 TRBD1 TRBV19 CASSRTGLDSLTYGYTF TGTGCCAGTAGCCGGACAGGGCTAGATTCGTTGACTTATGGCTACACCTTC
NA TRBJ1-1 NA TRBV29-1 CSVAEPTPYTEAFF TGCAGCGTCGCCGAGCCAACCCCTTACACTGAAGCTTTCTTT
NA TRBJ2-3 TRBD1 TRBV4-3 CASSPGQGADTQYF TGCGCCAGCAGCCCGGGACAGGGAGCAGATACGCAGTATTTT
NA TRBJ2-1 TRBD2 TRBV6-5 CASSYGLAGDEQFF TGTGCCAGCAGTTACGGACTAGCGGGGGATGAGCAGTTCTTC
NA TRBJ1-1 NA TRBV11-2 CASSWNPNTEAFF TGTGCCAGCAGCTGGAACCCGAACACTGAAGCTTTCTTT
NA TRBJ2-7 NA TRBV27 CASSASLGGRMYEQYF TGTGCCAGCAGTGCGTCTTTGGGGGGCAGGATGTACGAGCAGTACTTC
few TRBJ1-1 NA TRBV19 CASTSFKDNMNTEAFF TGTGCCAGTACCTCCTTCAAAGACAACATGAACACTGAAGCTTTCTTT
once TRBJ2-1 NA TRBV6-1 CASSEVGWYGDYNEQFF TGTGCCAGCAGTGAAGTGGGGTGGTACGGGGATTACAATGAGCAGTTCTTC
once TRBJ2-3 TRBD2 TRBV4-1 CASSLAGSTDTQYF TGCGCCAGCAGTCTAGCGGGAAGCACAGATACGCAGTATTTT
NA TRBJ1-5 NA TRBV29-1 CSVVGDNQPQHF TGCAGCGTTGTAGGGGACAATCAGCCCCAGCATTTT
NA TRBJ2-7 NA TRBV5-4 CASSLLGAEEQYF TGTGCCAGCAGCTTGCTGGGTGCGGAGGAGCAGTACTTC
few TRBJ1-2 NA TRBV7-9 CASDPGEGYGYTF TGTGCCAGCGACCCAGGGGAGGGCTATGGCTACACCTTC
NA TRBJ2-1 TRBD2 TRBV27 CASSGQGLAGVNEQFF TGTGCCAGCAGTGGCCAGGGACTAGCGGGAGTCAATGAGCAGTTCTTC
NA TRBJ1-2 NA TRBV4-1 CASSQDSTGIYGYTF TGCGCCAGCAGCCAAGATTCGACAGGCATCTATGGCTACACCTTC
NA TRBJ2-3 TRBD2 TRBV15 CATSREPSGTDTQYF TGTGCCACCAGCAGAGAGCCTAGCGGGACAGATACGCAGTATTTT
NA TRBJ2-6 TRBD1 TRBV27 CASSLGQGSGANVLTF TGTGCCAGCAGTTTGGGACAGGGGTCCGGGGCCAACGTCCTGACTTTC
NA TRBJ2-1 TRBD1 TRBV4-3 CASSLETGYNEQFF TGCGCCAGCAGCCTCGAGACAGGGTACAATGAGCAGTTCTTC
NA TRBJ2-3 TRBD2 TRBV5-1 CASSPGLAGTDTQYF TGCGCCAGCAGTCCGGGACTAGCGGGCACAGATACGCAGTATTTT
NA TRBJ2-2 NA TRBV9 CASSPLESLSGELFF TGTGCCAGCAGCCCGCTCGAGAGTTTGTCCGGGGAGCTGTTTTTT
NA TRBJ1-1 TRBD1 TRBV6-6 CASSYARDREAFF TGTGCCAGCAGTTACGCCCGGGACAGGGAAGCTTTCTTT
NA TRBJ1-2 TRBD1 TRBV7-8 CASSLRIGTGVHGYTF TGTGCCAGCAGCTTAAGAATAGGAACAGGGGTTCACGGCTACACCTTC
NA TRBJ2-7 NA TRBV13 CASSLQGRVEQYF TGTGCCAGCAGCTTACAGGGTCGGGTGGAGCAGTACTTC
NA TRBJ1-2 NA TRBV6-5 CASSYTYRDGYTF TGTGCCAGCAGTTACACCTACAGGGATGGCTACACCTTC
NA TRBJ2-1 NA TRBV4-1 CASSPRESLNNEQFF TGCGCCAGCAGCCCCAGGGAATCTCTCAACAATGAGCAGTTCTTC
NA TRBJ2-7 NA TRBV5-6 CASSLGTGYEQYF TGTGCCAGCAGCTTGGGGACCGGGTACGAGCAGTACTTC
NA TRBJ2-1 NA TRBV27 CASSYWVVKVDEQFF TGTGCCAGCAGTTATTGGGTAGTCAAGGTCGATGAGCAGTTCTTC